Presented here are 29 T cell receptor beta chains from one specimen sequenced in a study of Graves' ophthalmopathy and Graves' hyperthyroidism. Using RNA transcripts, the TCR beta CDR3 regions were amplified. Second-round multiplex PCR followed a first-round RT-PCR using HTBI primers. From the multiplex PCR reads, TCRdb called clonotypes with MiXCR, one entry per CDR3 protein. The repertoire holds more than 150,000 distinct CDR3 sequences, 37% seen once, with roughly 5.2% in the top ten. Input material: peripheral blood. The receptors shown here come from a woman in her thirties or forties with Graves' ophthalmopathy.

This clonotype was detected many times. V usage is TRBV27 and J usage is TRBJ1-6; D gene unclear. The V gene lost 7 bases and the J gene lost 2 bases, with 15 bases spanning the gap. Germline loops: CDR1 MNHEY, CDR2 SMNVEV (reference sequence). The CDR3 covers 16 residues. In DNA, the CDR3 is TGTGCCAGCACCAAAGACCGGGCAGCCTATAATTCACCCCTCCACTTT. Protein: CASTKDRAAYNSPLHF.

Ten or more counts support this clonotype. Since a much larger clone is just one base distant, this may be a read error. V usage is TRBV3-1 and J usage is TRBJ1-3; D unresolved. There are 11 residues in the CDR3. The V gene's germline CDR1 is LGHDT and CDR2 YNNKEL (reference sequence). The V gene lost 4 bases and the J gene lost 2 bases, with 0 bases spanning the gap. Written as DNA, the CDR3 is TGTGCCAGCAGCCCTGGAAACACCATATATTTT. Protein: CASSPGNTIYF.

This clonotype has a count of ten or more. V gene TRBV6-5 combines with J gene TRBJ2-5, with D perhaps given as TRBD1 or TRBD2 (5 bases each). Germline-derived CDR1 and CDR2 are MNHEY and SVGAGI. The V end was cut by 2 bases, the J end by 3 bases, with 7 bases between. CDR3 length: 13 residues. CDR3 in amino acids: CASSYVGEETQYF. The CDR3 nucleotides read TGTGCCAGCAGTTACGTGGGGGAAGAGACCCAGTACTTC.

The V gene is TRBV6-2 or TRBV6-3, the J gene TRBJ2-7; perhaps TRBD2 as D (6 bases). V was trimmed by 3 bases and J by 3 bases, leaving 9 bases between them. The length of the CDR3 is 13 residues. The germline V gene has CDR1 MNHEY and CDR2 SVGEGT. The CDR3 reads CASSYLRGYEQYF. CDR3 DNA: TGTGCCAGCAGTTATCTGCGGGGCTACGAGCAGTACTTC.

This clonotype was found many times. The chain links TRBV2 to TRBJ1-2; TRBD1 matches at 8 bases. There are 15 residues in the CDR3. Germline V gene data show CDR1 as SNHLY and CDR2 as FYNNEI. Unmatched junction bases numbered 7, after V lost 0 bases and J lost 7 bases. CDR3 DNA: TGTGCCAGCAGTGAAGCGCCACCAGGGGGCTCTGGCTACACCTTC. Protein sequence: CASSEAPPGGSGYTF.

Only a few counts were recorded for this clonotype. The V and J genes are TRBV6-1 and TRBJ1-2; D is undetermined. This CDR3 comprises 13 residues. CDR1 is MNHNS and CDR2 is SASEGT in the germline V gene. With 4 bases removed from V and 4 bases from J, the gap between germline ends came to 10 bases. In nucleotides, the CDR3 is TGTGCCAGCAGTGCGGAACTATCCTATGGCTACACCTTC. This codes for CASSAELSYGYTF.

The chain employs TRBV7-2 and TRBJ2-7, with D perhaps given as TRBD1 or TRBD2 (5 bases each). Germline CDR1 reads SGHTA; CDR2 reads FQGNSA. V was trimmed by 0 bases and J by 0 bases, leaving 12 bases between them. The CDR3 is made up of 16 amino acids. CDR3 region: CASSLALWDASYEQYF. CDR3 DNA: TGTGCCAGCAGCTTAGCGCTTTGGGACGCCTCCTACGAGCAGTACTTC.

The chain couples TRBV7-2 to TRBJ2-7, with 8 bases identical to TRBD1. After removal of 1 base from V and 7 bases from J, the junction contained 6 bases not matched to a gene. The CDR3 sequence is 14 residues long. In germline, CDR1 is SGHTA, CDR2 FQGNSA. The CDR3 is CASSLGTDRGEQYF. CDR3 bases: TGTGCCAGCAGCTTAGGAACCGACAGGGGAGAGCAGTACTTC. Complete variable domain (other parts from reference TRBV7-2 and TRBJ2-7): GAGVSQSPSNKVTEKGKDVELRCDPISGHTALYWYRQSLGQGLEFLIYFQGNSAPDKSGLPSDRFSAERTGGSVSTLTIQRTQQEDSAVYLCASSLGTDRGEQYFGPGTRLTVT.

In this sample, this clonotype turned up many times. The chain employs TRBV6-5 and TRBJ2-7; TRBD1 agrees at 8 bases. The CDR3 is made up of 14 amino acids. Germline loops: CDR1 MNHEY, CDR2 SVGAGI. Losses at the gene ends were 2 bases for V and 5 bases for J; bases not matched to a gene: 5. In DNA form, the CDR3 reads TGTGCCAGCAGTTACGACAGGGGCGCCAACGAGCAGTACTTC. Encoded protein: CASSYDRGANEQYF.

This chain connects TRBV12-3 or TRBV12-4 to TRBJ2-5; weak D call: TRBD2 (5 bases). The CDR3 runs to 15 residues. With 6 bases removed from V and 3 bases from J, the gap between germline ends came to 17 bases. The CDR3 DNA sequence: TGTGCCAGCAGCCCCTGGGGAGAGGAAGAAGAGACCCAGTACTTC. Its translation is CASSPWGEEEETQYF.

DNA for the CDR3: TGTGCCAGCAGAGCTCCCGGGACAGGGAGTTCTGAAGCTTTCTTT. Translation: CASRAPGTGSSEAFF. V is TRBV6-1 and J is TRBJ1-1; 9 bases align to TRBD1. V shed 6 bases, J shed 6 bases, and the junction held 11 bases outside the gene matches. Germline values: CDR1 MNHNS, CDR2 SASEGT. CDR3 length: 15 residues.

The rearrangement links TRBV12-3 or TRBV12-4 to TRBJ1-5; 10 positions agree with TRBD1. This CDR3 spans 14 amino acids. The J segment lost 3 bases and the V segment lost 6 bases, leaving 2 bases of the junction unmatched. The CDR3 protein is CASRGTGVNQPQHF. CDR3 nucleotides: TGTGCCAGCAGGGGGACAGGGGTCAATCAGCCCCAGCATTTT.

The V gene is TRBV12-3 or TRBV12-4, the J gene TRBJ1-1; 7 bases map to TRBD1. The CDR3 sequence is 19 residues long. V trimming: 3 bases; J trimming: 0 bases; junction bases outside the gene matches: 16. The CDR3 here is CASSLMAVRDSYMNTEAFF. DNA of the CDR3: TGTGCCAGCAGTTTGATGGCAGTTCGGGACAGTTATATGAACACTGAAGCTTTCTTT.

This chain links TRBV5-1 with TRBJ2-2; 9 nucleotides match TRBD1. V shed 5 bases and J 7 bases; nucleotides not matched to a gene: 9. Germline V gene data show CDR1 as SGHRS and CDR2 as YFSETQ. CDR3 length equals 15 residues. The CDR3 region is CASRPGQGGIGELFF. Written as DNA, the CDR3 is TGCGCCAGCAGACCGGGACAGGGTGGAATCGGGGAGCTGTTTTTT.

Ten or more counts support this clonotype. The rearrangement uses TRBV12-3 or TRBV12-4 and TRBJ1-5; D is unclear. V was pared by 0 bases and J by 3 bases, with 3 bases between. CDR3 size: 13 residues. The CDR3 DNA reads TGTGCCAGCAGTTTAGCCCTCAATCAGCCCCAGCATTTT. Protein sequence: CASSLALNQPQHF.

This chain joins TRBV28 and TRBJ2-7, with a weak D call TRBD1 (5 bases). Germline CDR1 is MDHEN and CDR2 is SYDVKM. V lost 2 bases, J lost 5 bases, and 19 bases lay in between. The CDR3 totals 16 residues. The CDR3 DNA reads as TGTGCCAGCAGTTTAGTATCCAGGGTCGTTCACCACGAGCAGTACTTC. Translating gives CASSLVSRVVHHEQYF.

The sample holds many counts of this clonotype. The gene calls are TRBV20-1 and TRBJ1-6, with D possibly being TRBD1 (5 bases). The CDR3 totals 17 residues. CDR1 is DFQATT and CDR2 is SNEGSKA in the germline V gene (reference sequence). Trimming stripped 1 base from V and 0 bases from J, with 13 bases between. The CDR3 reads CSARVRDGSSYNSPLHF. CDR3 DNA sequence: TGCAGTGCTAGAGTAAGGGACGGCAGCTCCTATAATTCACCCCTCCACTTT.

The table lists this clonotype with many counts. The rearrangement uses TRBV6-5 and TRBJ1-1; possible D gene TRBD1, 5 bases. The V end was cut by 0 bases, the J end by 4 bases, with 12 bases between. CDR1 and CDR2 (germline): MNHEY, SVGAGI. The length of the CDR3 is 15 residues. The CDR3 spells CASSYSIWGGTEAFF. The CDR3 DNA reads as TGTGCCAGCAGTTACTCGATCTGGGGCGGCACTGAAGCTTTCTTT.

The genes are TRBV6-2 or TRBV6-3 and TRBJ2-4; 9 nucleotides match TRBD1. CDR3 length equals 13 residues. The V gene end was trimmed by 5 bases and the J gene end by 9 bases; junction bases not matched to a gene: 5. The germline gives CDR1 MNHEY, CDR2 SVGEGT. CDR3: CASSTRTGAIQYF. CDR3 sequence (DNA): TGTGCCAGCAGTACCCGGACAGGGGCCATTCAGTACTTC.

This clonotype has ten or more counts. V is TRBV7-2 and J is TRBJ2-5, with D perhaps matching TRBD1 (6 bases). Trimming took off 7 bases at V and 4 bases at J, with 13 bases between the two ends. The germline V gene encodes CDR1 SGHTA and CDR2 FQGNSA. The CDR3 loop spans 13 amino acids. DNA of the CDR3: TGTGCCAGCAACCGACAGGTGGGAGAGACCCAGTACTTC. The encoded protein is CASNRQVGETQYF.

This clonotype occurred many times. The chain couples TRBV7-2 to TRBJ2-1; tentative D call: TRBD2 (6 bases). V was clipped by 3 bases and J by 8 bases, with 11 bases between them. The CDR3 sequence is 13 residues long. Germline values: CDR1 SGHTA, CDR2 FQGNSA. The CDR3, as DNA: TGTGCCAGCAGCTTCCTACGCGGGGATGAGCAGTTCTTC. Translation gives CASSFLRGDEQFF.

The chain combines TRBV5-1 with TRBJ2-7; 7 nucleotides align to TRBD1. V was pared by 4 bases and J by 3 bases, with 10 bases of the junction left unmatched. Germline V gene lookup returns CDR1 SGHRS and CDR2 YFSETQ. CDR3 length: 15 amino acids. DNA of the CDR3: TGCGCCAGCAGCCCGACAGGGCTCACTTTCTACGAGCAGTACTTC. Protein: CASSPTGLTFYEQYF. The whole variable domain, filled in from reference TRBV5-1 and TRBJ2-7, reads KAGVTQTPRYLIKTRGQQVTLSCSPISGHRSVSWYQQTPGQGLQFLFEYFSETQRNKGNFPGRFSGRQFSNSRSEMNVSTLELGDSALYLCASSPTGLTFYEQYFGPGTRLTVT.

This clonotype was recorded many times. CDR3 DNA sequence: TGTGCCAGCAGCCCCCCCCCACCCGGACTAGCGGGGACAGAGACCCAGTACTTC. It translates to CASSPPPPGLAGTETQYF. The rearrangement joins TRBV3-1 to TRBJ2-5, with TRBD2 matching over 12 bases. Germline V lookup: CDR1 LGHDT, CDR2 YNNKEL (reference sequence). The CDR3 loop spans 18 amino acids. J lost 4 bases, V lost 4 bases, and 13 bases had no gene match.

This clonotype was seen ten or more times. The chain recombines TRBV24-1 with TRBJ1-1, with D uncertain. Germline V gives CDR1 KGHDR, CDR2 SFDVKD. The CDR3 totals 13 residues. Trimming pared 5 bases from V and 1 base from J, leaving 7 bases between. The CDR3 bases are TGTGCCACCAGTGCCAGGAGGAACACTGAAGCTTTCTTT. Translation gives CATSARRNTEAFF.

This clonotype occurred once. This chain uses TRBV12-3 or TRBV12-4 with TRBJ1-2; 8 positions agree with TRBD1. V gave up 7 bases and J gave up 3 bases; unmatched junction bases: 13. There are 16 residues in the CDR3. CDR3 in amino acids: CASTTPGTGWDYGYTF. CDR3 bases: TGTGCCAGCACCACCCCCGGGACAGGTTGGGACTATGGCTACACCTTC.

The gene calls are TRBV27 and TRBJ2-2; 8 nucleotides align to TRBD2. There are 14 residues in the CDR3. In germline, CDR1 is MNHEY, CDR2 SMNVEV (reference sequence). The V segment lost 5 bases and the J segment 6 bases; nucleotides outside the gene matches: 5. The CDR3 loop is CASSGLAEAGELFF. The CDR3 nucleotides are TGTGCCAGCAGTGGACTAGCAGAAGCCGGGGAGCTGTTTTTT.

The chain recombines TRBV12-5 with TRBJ2-7; 8 bases fit TRBD1. CDR3 length equals 13 residues. The J segment lost 4 bases and the V segment lost 2 bases, leaving 1 base of the junction unmatched. Germline V lookup: CDR1 LGHNT, CDR2 FRNRAP. In DNA, the CDR3 is TGTGCTAGTGGTTTGCAGGGGGCTTACGAGCAGTACTTC. This gives the protein CASGLQGAYEQYF. Full variable domain (outside the CDR3, taken from reference TRBV12-5 and TRBJ2-7): DARVTQTPRHKVTEMGQEVTMRCQPILGHNTVFWYRQTMMQGLELLAYFRNRAPLDDSGMPKDRFSAEMPDATLATLKIQPSEPRDSAVYFCASGLQGAYEQYFGPGTRLTVT.

This clonotype was found many times. This chain joins TRBV27 and TRBJ1-5; D is undetermined. The germline gives CDR1 MNHEY, CDR2 SMNVEV (reference sequence). The CDR3 length is 16 residues. Trimming pared 0 bases from V and 0 bases from J, leaving 9 bases between. CDR3 protein: CASSLSGRISNQPQHF. Here the CDR3 DNA reads TGTGCCAGCAGTTTATCTGGGCGGATTAGCAATCAGCCCCAGCATTTT.

This clonotype has a count of ten or more. This chain links TRBV20-1 with TRBJ2-7; a weak D match, TRBD1 (5 bases). Germline CDR1 DFQATT, CDR2 SNEGSKA (reference sequence). V shed 6 bases and J shed 3 bases, with 18 bases lying between them. The CDR3 consists of 14 residues. The CDR3 sequence is CSASSEQVVYEQYF. CDR3 DNA sequence: TGCAGTGCCTCGTCGGAACAGGTCGTCTACGAGCAGTACTTC.